This TCR beta chain was sequenced during a study of blood T cell repertoires in COVID-19. CDR3 length equals 14 residues. Trimming removed 5 bases from V and 6 bases from J, with 14 bases in between. Germline loops: CDR1 SGHVS, CDR2 FQNEAQ. Data came from immunoSEQ multiplex PCR; TCRdb stores just in-frame clones and leaves some out. The sample lists roughly 100,000 clones; approximately 84% were seen once. The chain recombines TRBV7-8 with TRBJ1-5; D ambiguous. Input material: peripheral blood. The TCR comes from a man aged 65 to 79 with acute or convalescent COVID-19. CDR3 protein: CASSPRADFQPQHF. The CDR3 DNA sequence: TGTGCCAGCAGCCCACGAGCGGATTTTCAGCCCCAGCATTTT.